This TCR beta chain was recorded in a study of T cell responses to AZD1222 COVID-19 vaccine. Study outcomes and limitations: Of spike-specific TCRs, nearly half reportedly target regions left unmutated in variants.

Trimming left V 5 bases short and J 8 bases short, with 25 bases between. Germline V lookup: CDR1 SGHTA, CDR2 FQGTGA. The CDR3 contains 17 residues. Comment on this clone: Its matching antigen is unknown.

TCRdb keeps only in-frame clones here, not all; method: immunoSEQ multiplex PCR. This sample has about 76,000 clones, with around 89% found just once. The specimen was peripheral blood, collected on day 0 of MenACWY control vaccination. This TCR derives from an adult in good health. J is TRBJ2-1 and V is TRBV7-3; D possibly matches TRBD1 or TRBD2 (6 bases each). In DNA, the CDR3 is TGTGCCAGCAGCCTCCCGGGGGCACCGGACTTGATCGATGAGCAGTTCTTC. This encodes CASSLPGAPDLIDEQFF.